The rows below give T cell receptor beta chains drawn from one sample of a study of CD8 T cell repertoires and HIV-1 epitope variants. Libraries were prepared by immunoSEQ multiplex PCR; TCRdb keeps only in-frame clonotypes and omits some of them. The profile shows 4,000 to 6,000 clones, about 70% of them singletons. Their antigens remain unidentified. Sequenced input: cultured CD8+ T cells derived from PBMCs. The receptor source for this set is a male donor with HIV. CDR3s include the opening cysteine and the closing phenylalanine or tryptophan. Each record gives: V gene, clone size, D gene, J gene, CDR3 DNA, CDR3 protein. A D gene is named only where the DNA matches it firmly. Clone size is shown for a subset of rows, as once, few, many or a class of expanded clone.

v_call: TRBV5-4; clone_size: -; d_call: -; j_call: TRBJ1-1; cdr3_nt: TGTGCCAGCAGCCCCCACTCGGGGTCCACTGAAGCTTTCTTT; cdr3_aa: CASSPHSGSTEAFF
v_call: TRBV18; clone_size: -; d_call: TRBD1; j_call: TRBJ2-7; cdr3_nt: TGTGCCAGCTCGACAGGGGGCGCGGGGGAGCAGTACTTC; cdr3_aa: CASSTGGAGEQYF
v_call: TRBV7-9; clone_size: medium-sized; d_call: TRBD1; j_call: TRBJ1-1; cdr3_nt: TGTGCCAGCAGCCTATCAGGGGGTAGCTATGAAGCTTTCTTT; cdr3_aa: CASSLSGGSYEAFF
v_call: TRBV2; clone_size: -; d_call: -; j_call: TRBJ2-4; cdr3_nt: TGTGCCAGCAGTGAAGCGAGACCCGGTGGTGCCAAAAACATTCAGTACTTC; cdr3_aa: CASSEARPGGAKNIQYF
v_call: TRBV7-2; clone_size: -; d_call: TRBD1; j_call: TRBJ2-3; cdr3_nt: TGTGCCAGCAGGCTGACAGGGGGCGGGATCACAGATACGCAGTATTTT; cdr3_aa: CASRLTGGGITDTQYF
v_call: TRBV28; clone_size: -; d_call: -; j_call: TRBJ1-3; cdr3_nt: TGTGCCAGCTCCAGGACAGAGGGAAACACCATATATTTT; cdr3_aa: CASSRTEGNTIYF
v_call: TRBV7-9; clone_size: -; d_call: TRBD1; j_call: TRBJ2-1; cdr3_nt: TGTGCCAGCAGCTTAGCGGGACAGGGCTCCTACAATGAGCAGTTCTTC; cdr3_aa: CASSLAGQGSYNEQFF
v_call: TRBV28; clone_size: few; d_call: -; j_call: TRBJ1-1; cdr3_nt: TGTGCCAGCAGTTTAGGAGGATATACTATTGAAGCTTTCTTT; cdr3_aa: CASSLGGYTIEAFF
v_call: TRBV4-3; clone_size: -; d_call: -; j_call: TRBJ1-3; cdr3_nt: TGCGCCAGCAGCCAAAGTGCCTCTGGAAACACCATATATTTT; cdr3_aa: CASSQSASGNTIYF
v_call: TRBV7-9; clone_size: -; d_call: -; j_call: TRBJ1-5; cdr3_nt: TGTGCCAGCAGCTCGGAGGGCTATAGCAATCAGCCCCAGCATTTT; cdr3_aa: CASSSEGYSNQPQHF
v_call: TRBV7-3; clone_size: -; d_call: TRBD2; j_call: TRBJ2-1; cdr3_nt: TGTGCCAGCACCCCGGTCCTGGGGACTAGCGGGGGGCTATCCTACAATGAGCAGTTCTTC; cdr3_aa: CASTPVLGTSGGLSYNEQFF
v_call: TRBV10-3; clone_size: -; d_call: TRBD2; j_call: TRBJ2-2; cdr3_nt: TGTGCCATCAGTGAACCGACTAGCGGGCTCGGGGAGCTGTTTTTT; cdr3_aa: CAISEPTSGLGELFF
v_call: TRBV27; clone_size: -; d_call: -; j_call: TRBJ1-1; cdr3_nt: TGTGCCAGCAGTTTAGGCTGGGGGGAAAGAACTGAAGCTTTCTTT; cdr3_aa: CASSLGWGERTEAFF
v_call: TRBV5-6; clone_size: -; d_call: -; j_call: TRBJ1-2; cdr3_nt: TGTGCCAGCAGCTTGATGACAGCCCAAAACTATGGCTACACCTTC; cdr3_aa: CASSLMTAQNYGYTF
v_call: TRBV27; clone_size: -; d_call: -; j_call: TRBJ2-7; cdr3_nt: TGTGCCAGCAGTTTATCGTCAGCCGGGTGGTTCTACGAGCAGTACTTC; cdr3_aa: CASSLSSAGWFYEQYF
v_call: TRBV5-5; clone_size: -; d_call: -; j_call: TRBJ2-1; cdr3_nt: TGTGCCAGCAGCTCACGTACTTGGGAGCAGTTCTTC; cdr3_aa: CASSSRTWEQFF
v_call: TRBV28; clone_size: -; d_call: TRBD1; j_call: TRBJ1-5; cdr3_nt: TGTGCCAGTAGTTTAATGAGTACAGGGGGACATCAGCCCCAGCATTTT; cdr3_aa: CASSLMSTGGHQPQHF
v_call: TRBV19; clone_size: -; d_call: TRBD1; j_call: TRBJ2-1; cdr3_nt: TGTGCCAGTAGTCAGGGGGCGGGATACAATGAGCAGTTCTTC; cdr3_aa: CASSQGAGYNEQFF
v_call: TRBV9; clone_size: -; d_call: -; j_call: TRBJ2-3; cdr3_nt: TGTGCCAGCAGCGTAGAGTGGGGGGGCACAGATACGCAGTATTTT; cdr3_aa: CASSVEWGGTDTQYF
v_call: TRBV19; clone_size: -; d_call: -; j_call: TRBJ2-1; cdr3_nt: TGTGCCAGTACCCCCAAGATGGCTGACAATGAGCAGTTCTTC; cdr3_aa: CASTPKMADNEQFF
v_call: TRBV5-1; clone_size: -; d_call: -; j_call: TRBJ2-5; cdr3_nt: TGCGCCAGCAGCTTGGAGGGGCAGGGGACCCAGTACTTC; cdr3_aa: CASSLEGQGTQYF
v_call: TRBV28; clone_size: few; d_call: TRBD2; j_call: TRBJ2-2; cdr3_nt: TGTGGTATGAAGCGGGAGGACACCGGGGAGCTGTTTTTT; cdr3_aa: CGMKREDTGELFF
v_call: TRBV11-1; clone_size: -; d_call: -; j_call: TRBJ2-5; cdr3_nt: TGTGCCAGCACGCCTTTTTTGAGCAACCAAGAGACCCAGTACTTC; cdr3_aa: CASTPFLSNQETQYF
v_call: TRBV28; clone_size: -; d_call: -; j_call: TRBJ1-1; cdr3_nt: TGTGCCAGCAGCCCCTCTGGGTACACTGAAGCTTTCTTT; cdr3_aa: CASSPSGYTEAFF
v_call: TRBV6-5; clone_size: -; d_call: -; j_call: TRBJ2-5; cdr3_nt: TGTGCCAGCAGTTACTCGAAGACGGAACAGTACTTC; cdr3_aa: CASSYSKTEQYF
v_call: TRBV6-1; clone_size: -; d_call: TRBD2; j_call: TRBJ2-2; cdr3_nt: TGTGCCAGCAGTGTCCTAGCGGGAGGAGTCACCGGGGAGCTGTTTTTT; cdr3_aa: CASSVLAGGVTGELFF
v_call: TRBV7-2; clone_size: few; d_call: -; j_call: TRBJ1-2; cdr3_nt: TGTGCCAGCAGTGCCAGCGGGTCGAACTATGGCTACACCTTC; cdr3_aa: CASSASGSNYGYTF
v_call: TRBV7-9; clone_size: -; d_call: -; j_call: TRBJ1-1; cdr3_nt: TGTGCCAGCAGCCCGGACAGTACGAACACTGAAGCTTTCTTT; cdr3_aa: CASSPDSTNTEAFF
v_call: TRBV29-1; clone_size: -; d_call: -; j_call: TRBJ2-1; cdr3_nt: TGCAGCGGTAGGGGGGGCTCTGGGTCCAATGAGCAGTTCTTC; cdr3_aa: CSGRGGSGSNEQFF
v_call: TRBV14; clone_size: -; d_call: TRBD1; j_call: TRBJ1-6; cdr3_nt: TGTGCCAGCAGCCAAACGACAGGGGCGAATTCACCCCTCCACTTT; cdr3_aa: CASSQTTGANSPLHF
v_call: TRBV7-3; clone_size: -; d_call: -; j_call: TRBJ2-2; cdr3_nt: TGTGCCAGCAGCTCGACGGGCGGGGAGCTGTTTTTT; cdr3_aa: CASSSTGGELFF
v_call: TRBV7-9; clone_size: -; d_call: -; j_call: TRBJ1-2; cdr3_nt: TGTGCCAGCAGCTTAGTCCCGCAGGGAAAGGACTATGGCTACACCTTC; cdr3_aa: CASSLVPQGKDYGYTF
v_call: TRBV5-4; clone_size: -; d_call: TRBD2; j_call: TRBJ2-1; cdr3_nt: TGTGCCAGCGGGGATGGGACTAGCGGGCTCAATGAGCAGTTCTTC; cdr3_aa: CASGDGTSGLNEQFF
v_call: TRBV7-2; clone_size: -; d_call: -; j_call: TRBJ2-1; cdr3_nt: TGTGCCAGCAGCTTACCGGGACCGCCCGAGCAGTTCTTC; cdr3_aa: CASSLPGPPEQFF
v_call: TRBV28; clone_size: few; d_call: -; j_call: TRBJ1-1; cdr3_nt: TGTGCCAGCAGTTTATTGATCGGGGAACGGACTGAAGCTTTCTTT; cdr3_aa: CASSLLIGERTEAFF
v_call: TRBV9; clone_size: few; d_call: TRBD1; j_call: TRBJ2-1; cdr3_nt: TGTGCCAGCAGCGTAGTTCGGACAGGGTATAATGAGCAGTTCTTC; cdr3_aa: CASSVVRTGYNEQFF
v_call: TRBV28; clone_size: few; d_call: TRBD1; j_call: TRBJ1-1; cdr3_nt: TGTGCCAGCAGTCCGATAGGACAGGGGGACACTGAAGCTTTCTTT; cdr3_aa: CASSPIGQGDTEAFF
v_call: TRBV28; clone_size: once; d_call: -; j_call: TRBJ1-2; cdr3_nt: TGTGCCAGCAGTTTGCCCAGGGCTCCGAATGGCTACACCTTC; cdr3_aa: CASSLPRAPNGYTF
v_call: TRBV27; clone_size: few; d_call: -; j_call: TRBJ2-7; cdr3_nt: TGTGCCAGCAGTTTATCGGTAGGGCCAGGCTACGAGCAGTACTTC; cdr3_aa: CASSLSVGPGYEQYF
v_call: TRBV19; clone_size: -; d_call: -; j_call: TRBJ1-1; cdr3_nt: TGTGCCACGACGGGGGTAGGGGTTACTGAAGCTTTCTTT; cdr3_aa: CATTGVGVTEAFF
v_call: TRBV6-5; clone_size: -; d_call: TRBD2; j_call: TRBJ2-1; cdr3_nt: TGTGCCAGCAGTTTAGCGGGAGGGCCCCATGAGCAGTTCTTC; cdr3_aa: CASSLAGGPHEQFF
v_call: TRBV5-4; clone_size: -; d_call: TRBD1; j_call: TRBJ1-1; cdr3_nt: TGTGCCAGCAGCTTGGGTCGGGGGGACAGGGTCACTGAAGCTTTCTTT; cdr3_aa: CASSLGRGDRVTEAFF
v_call: TRBV2; clone_size: -; d_call: TRBD2; j_call: TRBJ2-7; cdr3_nt: TGTGCCAGCAGTTCTCTAGCGGGAGAGAAATACGAGCAGTACTTC; cdr3_aa: CASSSLAGEKYEQYF
v_call: TRBV19; clone_size: -; d_call: TRBD1; j_call: TRBJ1-1; cdr3_nt: TGTGCCAGCCGATACGGACAGGGGGCTGAAGCTTTCTTT; cdr3_aa: CASRYGQGAEAFF
v_call: TRBV7-6; clone_size: -; d_call: TRBD2; j_call: TRBJ2-1; cdr3_nt: TGTGCCAGCAGCCCTACTCTAGCGGATTCCTACAATGAGCAGTTCTTC; cdr3_aa: CASSPTLADSYNEQFF
v_call: TRBV19; clone_size: few; d_call: -; j_call: TRBJ1-4; cdr3_nt: TGTGCCAGTAGGGACGGCGCGGAAAAACTGTTTTTT; cdr3_aa: CASRDGAEKLFF
v_call: TRBV4-1; clone_size: few; d_call: TRBD1; j_call: TRBJ2-7; cdr3_nt: TGCGCCAGCAGCCCATGGGACAGTATCTCCGAGCAGTACTTC; cdr3_aa: CASSPWDSISEQYF
v_call: TRBV6-5; clone_size: -; d_call: -; j_call: TRBJ1-3; cdr3_nt: TGTGCCAGCAGTTACGGGGTGGGAGGTGGAAACACCATATATTTT; cdr3_aa: CASSYGVGGGNTIYF
v_call: TRBV29-1; clone_size: -; d_call: -; j_call: TRBJ2-1; cdr3_nt: TGCAGCGTTGTCCACAGGGACGGCAATGAGCAGTTCTTC; cdr3_aa: CSVVHRDGNEQFF